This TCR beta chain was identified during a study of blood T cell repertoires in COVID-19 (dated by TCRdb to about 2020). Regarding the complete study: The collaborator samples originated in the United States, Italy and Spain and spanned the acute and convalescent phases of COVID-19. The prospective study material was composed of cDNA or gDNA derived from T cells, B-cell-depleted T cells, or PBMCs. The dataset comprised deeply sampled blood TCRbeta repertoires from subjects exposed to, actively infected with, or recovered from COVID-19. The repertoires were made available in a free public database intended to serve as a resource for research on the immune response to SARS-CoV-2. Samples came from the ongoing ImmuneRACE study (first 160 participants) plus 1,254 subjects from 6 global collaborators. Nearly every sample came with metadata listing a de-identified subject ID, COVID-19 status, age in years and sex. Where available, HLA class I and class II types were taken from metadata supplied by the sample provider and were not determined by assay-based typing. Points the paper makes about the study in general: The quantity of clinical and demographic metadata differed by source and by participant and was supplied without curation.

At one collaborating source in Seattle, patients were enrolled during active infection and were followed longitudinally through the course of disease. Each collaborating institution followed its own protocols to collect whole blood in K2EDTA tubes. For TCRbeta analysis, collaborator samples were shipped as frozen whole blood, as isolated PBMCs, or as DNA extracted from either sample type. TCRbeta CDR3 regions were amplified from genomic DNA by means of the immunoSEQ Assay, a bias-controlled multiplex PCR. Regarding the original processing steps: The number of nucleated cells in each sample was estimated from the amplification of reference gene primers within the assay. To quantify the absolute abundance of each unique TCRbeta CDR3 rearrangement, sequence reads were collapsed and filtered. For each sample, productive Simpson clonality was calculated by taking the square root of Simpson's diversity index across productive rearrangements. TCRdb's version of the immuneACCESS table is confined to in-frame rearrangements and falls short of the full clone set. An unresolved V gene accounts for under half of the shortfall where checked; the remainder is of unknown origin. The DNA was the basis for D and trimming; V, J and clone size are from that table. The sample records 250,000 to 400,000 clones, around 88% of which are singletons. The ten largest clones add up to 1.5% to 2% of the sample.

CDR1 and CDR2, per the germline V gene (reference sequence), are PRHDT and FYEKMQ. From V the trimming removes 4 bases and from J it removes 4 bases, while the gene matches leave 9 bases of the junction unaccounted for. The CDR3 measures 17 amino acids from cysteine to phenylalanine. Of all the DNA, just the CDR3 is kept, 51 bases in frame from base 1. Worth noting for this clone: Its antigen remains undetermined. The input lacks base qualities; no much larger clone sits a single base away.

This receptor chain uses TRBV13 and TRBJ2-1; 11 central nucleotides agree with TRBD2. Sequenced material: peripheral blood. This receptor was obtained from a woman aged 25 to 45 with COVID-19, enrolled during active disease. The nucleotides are TGTGCCAGCAGCTCTCCAACTAGCGGGGGAAAATACAATGAGCAGTTCTTC. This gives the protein CASSSPTSGGKYNEQFF.